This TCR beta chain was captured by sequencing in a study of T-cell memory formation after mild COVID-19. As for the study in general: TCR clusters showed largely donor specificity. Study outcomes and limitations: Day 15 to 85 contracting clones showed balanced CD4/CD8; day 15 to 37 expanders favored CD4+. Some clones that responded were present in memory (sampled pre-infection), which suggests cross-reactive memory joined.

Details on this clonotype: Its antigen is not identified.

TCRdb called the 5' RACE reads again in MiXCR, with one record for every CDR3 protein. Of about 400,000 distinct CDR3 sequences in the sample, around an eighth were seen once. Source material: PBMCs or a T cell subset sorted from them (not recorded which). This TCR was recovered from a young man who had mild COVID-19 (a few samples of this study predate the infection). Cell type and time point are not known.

The CDR3: CASSFQVEEKLFF. CDR3 nucleotides: TGTGCCAGCAGTTTTCAGGTAGAGGAAAAACTGTTTTTT. The V and J genes are TRBV27 and TRBJ1-4, with D hard to call. The V end lost 3 bases, the J end lost 8 bases, and 10 bases lay between the germline ends. The CDR3 has 13 residues. Germline lookup yields CDR1 MNHEY and CDR2 SMNVEV (reference sequence).